The source of this TCR beta chain is a study of T cells in Graves' hyperthyroidism and ophthalmopathy. Overall study findings and caveats: For ophthalmopathy, model prediction preceded onset by a median roughly 6.5 months. Among clonotypes expanded in thyroid above 0.001, most were also found in blood.

This clonotype appeared a few times. Its antigen is unidentified. Patients were aged 18 to 65, had disease duration under 2 months, and had newly diagnosed hyperthyroidism. At first hyperthyroidism diagnosis, before any ophthalmopathy symptoms, the blood sample was collected. RNA transcripts provided the source from which TCR beta CDR3 regions were amplified. Initially, a first-round RT-PCR of the TCR CDR3 employed the HTBI primer set. TCRdb re-analysed the multiplex PCR reads in MiXCR, keeping a single row per CDR3 protein. Here the sample spans hundreds of thousands of distinct CDR3 sequences, around 14% being singletons. This CDR3 region has 18 residues. Per the germline V gene, CDR1 is MNHEY and CDR2 is SMNVEV (reference sequence). V shed 4 bases and J shed 0 bases, with 21 bases lying between them.

The sequencing input was blood. The chain links TRBV27 to TRBJ1-1, with D possibly being TRBD1 (6 bases). This TCR derives from a woman aged 18 to 35 with Graves' hyperthyroidism that later progressed to Graves' ophthalmopathy. Written as DNA, the CDR3 is TGTGCCAGCAGTTGGAAAACAGGGCTCGGTGGCATGAACACTGAAGCTTTCTTT. Translating gives CASSWKTGLGGMNTEAFF.